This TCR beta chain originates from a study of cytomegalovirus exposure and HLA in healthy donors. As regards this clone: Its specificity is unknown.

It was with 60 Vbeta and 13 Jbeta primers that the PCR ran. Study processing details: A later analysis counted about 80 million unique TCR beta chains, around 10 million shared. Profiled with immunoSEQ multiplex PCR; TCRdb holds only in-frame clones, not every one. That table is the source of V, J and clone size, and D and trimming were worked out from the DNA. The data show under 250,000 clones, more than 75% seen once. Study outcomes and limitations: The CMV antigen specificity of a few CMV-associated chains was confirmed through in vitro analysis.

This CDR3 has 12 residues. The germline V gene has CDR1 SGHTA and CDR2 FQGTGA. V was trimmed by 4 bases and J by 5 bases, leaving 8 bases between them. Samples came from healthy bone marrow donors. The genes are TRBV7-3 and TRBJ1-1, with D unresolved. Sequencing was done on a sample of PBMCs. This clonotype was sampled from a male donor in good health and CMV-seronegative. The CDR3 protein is CASSSGSTEAFF. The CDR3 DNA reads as TGTGCCAGCAGCTCGGGGAGTACTGAAGCTTTCTTT.